This T cell receptor (beta chain) was obtained from a study of T-cell memory formation after mild COVID-19. This clonotype appeared a few times. V lost 0 bases to trimming and J lost 4 bases; unmatched junction nucleotides: 6. Germline CDR1 reads SGDLS; CDR2 reads YYNGEE. CDR3 length equals 16 residues. In TCRdb, the 5' RACE reads were re-called with MiXCR into one record per CDR3 protein. The data hold approximately 350,000 distinct CDR3 sequences, with approximately 13% observed a single time. The TCR originated in a man aged 18 to 35 who had mild COVID-19 (a few samples of this study predate the infection). Cell type and time point are not known. The chain joins TRBV9 to TRBJ2-5, with TRBD1 matching 10 bases. Sequenced sample: PBMCs or a T cell subset sorted from them (not recorded which). The CDR3: CASSVGDRGGGETQYF. CDR3 nucleotide sequence: TGTGCCAGCAGCGTAGGGGACAGGGGAGGAGGAGAGACCCAGTACTTC.